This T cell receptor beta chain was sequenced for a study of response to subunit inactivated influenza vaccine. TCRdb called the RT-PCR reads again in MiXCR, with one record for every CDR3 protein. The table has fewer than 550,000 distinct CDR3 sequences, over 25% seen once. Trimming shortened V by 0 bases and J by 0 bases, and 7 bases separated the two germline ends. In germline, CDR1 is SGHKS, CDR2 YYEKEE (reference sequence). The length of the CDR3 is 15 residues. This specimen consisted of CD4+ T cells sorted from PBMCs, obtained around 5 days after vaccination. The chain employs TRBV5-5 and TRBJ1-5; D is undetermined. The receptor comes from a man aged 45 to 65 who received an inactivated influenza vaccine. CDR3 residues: CASSLVGNSNQPQHF. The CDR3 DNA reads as TGTGCCAGCAGCTTGGTAGGAAATAGCAATCAGCCCCAGCATTTT.